This TCR beta chain was identified during a study of blood T cells in healthy people across ages. The germline gives CDR1 KGHDR, CDR2 SFDVKD. The CDR3 loop spans 17 amino acids. The V gene end was trimmed by 1 base and the J gene end by 4 bases; junction bases not matched to a gene: 8. Primers used in a second PCR of about 6 to 11 cycles were a sample-barcoded 5' primer and a J-beta primer mix. A single record per CDR3 protein comes from TCRdb applying MiXCR to the 5' RACE reads. This sample has some 880,000 distinct CDR3 sequences, with about 36% found just once. The chain carries TRBV24-1 and TRBJ2-1; 8 nucleotides match TRBD1. Sequenced material: blood. This clonotype was sampled from a man aged 18 to 29 in good health. The DNA for the CDR3 is TGTGCCACCAGTGATTTTAGGGACAGGCTGAAATACAATGAGCAGTTCTTC. Translating it yields CATSDFRDRLKYNEQFF.